A selection of T cell receptor beta chains follows, all from one sample in a study of cytomegalovirus exposure and HLA in healthy donors. Clones were sequenced by immunoSEQ multiplex PCR, and TCRdb holds only the in-frame ones, with some missing. The table includes approximately 140,000 clones, 60% to 80% detected once. Sequencing was performed on PBMCs. The receptors here all came from a female donor in good health and CMV-seronegative. Each CDR3 is given with its conserved first and last residue. Each record gives: V gene, CDR3 protein.

TRBV18 CASSPGVPMNTEAFF
TRBV10-1 CASSGFRPGHSENEQYF
TRBV5-1 CASSLLAEQETQYF
TRBV14 CASGDTSGLAVYEQYF
TRBV10-3 CAIGPGDWNIYGYTF
TRBV5-1 CASSPSKGSSYNSPLHF
TRBV9 CASSAFDREAFF
TRBV6-6 CASSDKGGSGSYEQYF
TRBV5-6 CASSLYWTGQQAPLHF
TRBV2 CASTLQVQDEQYF
TRBV9 CASSAAGTQYF
TRBV27 CASRRLAGPIGEQYF
TRBV4-2 CASSQAGAGDYEQYF
TRBV5-1 CASSLYQAAEGYGYTF
TRBV29-1 CSVKDRDRGLLPYNEQFF
TRBV10-3 CAISDPGQGDTEAFF
TRBV27 CASSLSGTGATKYF
TRBV19 CASSILGQGQETQYF
TRBV9 CASSEVAGYNEQFF
TRBV28 CASIPSGTGNTGELFF
TRBV7-3 CASSLSLAVAKNIQYF
TRBV2 CASTTVNYEQYF